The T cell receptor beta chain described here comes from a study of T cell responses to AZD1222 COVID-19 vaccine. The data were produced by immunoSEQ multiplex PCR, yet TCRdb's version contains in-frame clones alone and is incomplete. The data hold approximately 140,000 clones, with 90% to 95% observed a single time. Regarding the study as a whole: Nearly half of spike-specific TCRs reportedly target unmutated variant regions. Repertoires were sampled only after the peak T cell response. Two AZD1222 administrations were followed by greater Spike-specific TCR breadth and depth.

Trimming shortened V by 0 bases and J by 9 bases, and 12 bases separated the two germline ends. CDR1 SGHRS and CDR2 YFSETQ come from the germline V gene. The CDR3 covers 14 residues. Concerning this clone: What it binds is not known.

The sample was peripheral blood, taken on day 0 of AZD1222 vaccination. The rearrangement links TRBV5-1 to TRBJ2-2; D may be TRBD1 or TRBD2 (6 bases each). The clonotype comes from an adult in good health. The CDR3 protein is CASSLGGASRELFF. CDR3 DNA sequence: TGCGCCAGCAGCTTGGGGGGGGCGTCCAGGGAGCTGTTTTTT.